This T cell receptor beta chain was obtained from a study of OX40 agonist ivuxolimab in advanced cancers. The overall study: Hepatocellular carcinoma, melanoma, renal cell or head and neck cancer occurred in dose-escalation patients.

Germline values: CDR1 SGHRS, CDR2 YFSETQ. V lost 4 bases, J lost 3 bases, and 7 bases lay in between. The CDR3 is made up of 12 amino acids. Peripheral blood came from all dose cohorts at three timepoints. TCRdb's copy holds only in-frame clones and misses some; the assay was immunoSEQ multiplex PCR. The sample has around 67,000 clones; around 84% are singletons. Findings of the study overall: Normalized T-cell clonal expansion was also low in a subset of nonresponders. Antigen specificity remained undetermined for the expanded peripheral T cells.

Comment on this clone: What it binds is not known.

Specimen: CD4+ or CD8+ T cells sorted from blood, collected in a trial of the OX40 agonist ivuxolimab. The chain carries TRBV5-1 and TRBJ2-5; a weak D match, TRBD2 (6 bases). This receptor was obtained from an adult with an advanced solid tumor such as melanoma, head and neck, liver or kidney cancer. The CDR3 DNA reads TGCGCCAGCAGCCCGGGGGAAGAGACCCAGTACTTC. Residues: CASSPGEETQYF.